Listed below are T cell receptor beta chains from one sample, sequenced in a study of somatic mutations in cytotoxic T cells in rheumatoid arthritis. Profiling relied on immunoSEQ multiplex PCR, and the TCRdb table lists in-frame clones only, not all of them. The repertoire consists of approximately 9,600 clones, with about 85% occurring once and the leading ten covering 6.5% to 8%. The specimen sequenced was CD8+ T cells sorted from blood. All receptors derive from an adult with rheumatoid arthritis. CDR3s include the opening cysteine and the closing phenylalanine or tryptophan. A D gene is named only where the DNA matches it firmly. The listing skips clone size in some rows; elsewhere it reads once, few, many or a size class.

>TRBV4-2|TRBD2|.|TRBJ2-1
TGTGCCAGCAGCCTGACTAGCGGGAGTGCTTCCTACAATGAGCAGTTCTTC
CASSLTSGSASYNEQFF
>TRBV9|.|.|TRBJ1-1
TGTGCCAGCAGCACTGGGACGGAGAACACTGAAGCTTTCTTT
CASSTGTENTEAFF
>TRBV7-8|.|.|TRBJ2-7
TGTGCCAGCAGCCGATCGCGGGCTTACGAGCAGTACTTC
CASSRSRAYEQYF
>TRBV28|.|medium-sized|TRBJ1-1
TGTGCCAGCAGTTTACGAGGGTTGAACACTGAAGCTTTCTTT
CASSLRGLNTEAFF
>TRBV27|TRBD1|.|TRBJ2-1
TGTGCCAGCAGTTTAGGGACAGGCTTTAATGAGCAGTTCTTC
CASSLGTGFNEQFF
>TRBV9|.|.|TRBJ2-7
TGTGCCAGCGCCTCGCTTAGCGGCTCCTACGAGCAGTACTTC
CASASLSGSYEQYF
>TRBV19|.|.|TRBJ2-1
TGTGCCAGTAGTATGGACAGCTACAATGAGCAGTTCTTC
CASSMDSYNEQFF
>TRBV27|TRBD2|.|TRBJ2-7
TGTGCCAGCAGTTTTGGGGCAGGGAGGGACGAGCAGTACTTC
CASSFGAGRDEQYF
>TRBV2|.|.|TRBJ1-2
TGTGCCAGCAGTGAAGCGAGGGTAAGGGGGAACTATGGCTACACCTTC
CASSEARVRGNYGYTF
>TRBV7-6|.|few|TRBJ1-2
TGTGCCAGCAGCCCACAGGGAACTAACTATGGCTACACCTTC
CASSPQGTNYGYTF
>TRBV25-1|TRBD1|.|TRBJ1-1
TGTGCCAGCAGTCCTCGGACAGGGGGATACACTGAAGCTTTCTTT
CASSPRTGGYTEAFF
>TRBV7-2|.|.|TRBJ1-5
TGTGCCAGCAGCTTATCTTCCGGAAATCAGCCCCAGCATTTT
CASSLSSGNQPQHF
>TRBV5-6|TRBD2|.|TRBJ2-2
TGTGCCAGCAGCTTGGGCGGGGGACTAGTCGGTCCCGGGGAGCTGTTTTTT
CASSLGGGLVGPGELFF
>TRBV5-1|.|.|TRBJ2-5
TGCGCCAGCAGCCTGAGCTTGTTGGAGACCCAGTACTTC
CASSLSLLETQYF
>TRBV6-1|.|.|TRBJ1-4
TGTGCCAGCAGTGTCCACAGGGTTCCTAATGAAAAACTGTTTTTT
CASSVHRVPNEKLFF
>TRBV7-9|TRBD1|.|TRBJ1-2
TGTGCCAGCAGCTTAACAGGGACAGGGCAATTCTCTTCCTATGGCTACACCTTC
CASSLTGTGQFSSYGYTF
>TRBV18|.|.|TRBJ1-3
TGTGCCAGCTCACCGGAGTACTCTGGAAACACCATATATTTT
CASSPEYSGNTIYF
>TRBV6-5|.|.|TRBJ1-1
TGTGCCAGCAGTACGACCCAAACACTGAACACTGAAGCTTTCTTT
CASSTTQTLNTEAFF
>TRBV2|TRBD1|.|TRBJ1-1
TGTGCCAGCAGGGATGGGACAGGAGAAGCTTTCTTT
CASRDGTGEAFF
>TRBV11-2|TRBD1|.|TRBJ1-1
TGTGCCAGCAGCCCCAGGGGGGGGGCGCAACTTGGTGAAGCTTTCTTT
CASSPRGGAQLGEAFF
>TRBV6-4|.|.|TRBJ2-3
TGTGCCAGCGGGCGGACAGGCACAGATACGCAGTATTTT
CASGRTGTDTQYF
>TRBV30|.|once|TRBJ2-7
TGTGCCTGGAGTAACGGGGGCCACTACGAGCAGTACTTC
CAWSNGGHYEQYF
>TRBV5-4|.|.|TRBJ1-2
TGTGCCAGCAGCTCGACAGACTATGGCTACACCTTC
CASSSTDYGYTF
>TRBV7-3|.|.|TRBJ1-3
TGTGCCAGCAGCCAGCAGGCCGCCTCCTCTGGAAACACCATATATTTT
CASSQQAASSGNTIYF
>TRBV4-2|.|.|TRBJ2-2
TGTGCCAGCAGCCAAGAGGCAGGGGCGAACACCGGGGAGCTGTTTTTT
CASSQEAGANTGELFF
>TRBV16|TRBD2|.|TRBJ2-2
TGTGCCAGCAGCCAATCGCGGGGGGCCGGTGACACCGGGGAGCTGTTTTTT
CASSQSRGAGDTGELFF
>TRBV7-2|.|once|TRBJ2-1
TGTGCCAGCAGTCGTAACGAACTGGTATACAATGAGCAGTTCTTC
CASSRNELVYNEQFF
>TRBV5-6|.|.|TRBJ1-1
TGTGCCAGCAGCCCAGGCGGCCAGGGGAAGACTGAAGCTTTCTTT
CASSPGGQGKTEAFF
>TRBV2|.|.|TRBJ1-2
TGTGCCAGCAGTGAAGCGCAGGGGACGAGGGGTGGCTACACCTTC
CASSEAQGTRGGYTF
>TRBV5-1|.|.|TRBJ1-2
TGCGCCAGCAGCTTGGCCGAGGGAGGGAATGGCGTCTATGGCTACACCTTC
CASSLAEGGNGVYGYTF
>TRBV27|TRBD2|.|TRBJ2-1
TGTGCCAGCAGTTTCGGGACTAGCAATGAGCAGTTCTTC
CASSFGTSNEQFF
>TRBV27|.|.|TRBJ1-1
TGTGCCAGCAGTTTATCGAGTAATGCAGGGTCTGAAGCTTTCTTT
CASSLSSNAGSEAFF
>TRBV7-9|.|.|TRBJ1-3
TGTGCCAGCAGCTTAGAAGGCTACTCTGGAAACACCATATATTTT
CASSLEGYSGNTIYF
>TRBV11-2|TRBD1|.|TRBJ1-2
TGTGCCAGCAGCCACGGGACAGCCTATGGCTACACCTTC
CASSHGTAYGYTF
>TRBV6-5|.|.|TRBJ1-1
TGTGCCAGCGGAACCATACAGGGTTTCGGTTTCTTT
CASGTIQGFGFF
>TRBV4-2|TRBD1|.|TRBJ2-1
TGTGCCAGCAGCCAAGATAATGGTGCGGGGACAGGAGGGAGCTACAATGAGCAGTTCTTC
CASSQDNGAGTGGSYNEQFF
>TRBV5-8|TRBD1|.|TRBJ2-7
TGTGCCAGCAGCTGGCAGGGGGCCCTCGAGCAGTACTTC
CASSWQGALEQYF
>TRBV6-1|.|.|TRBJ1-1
TGTGCCAGCAGTGACACAGTCACTGAAGCTTTCTTT
CASSDTVTEAFF
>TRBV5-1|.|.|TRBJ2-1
TGCGCCAGCAGCTTGGCGGCAGGGGAGTACAATGAGCAGTTCTTC
CASSLAAGEYNEQFF
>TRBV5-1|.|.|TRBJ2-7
TGCGCCAGCAGCTTGTCTCCGTTGGTAGAGGGGGACCTCTACGAGCAGTACTTC
CASSLSPLVEGDLYEQYF
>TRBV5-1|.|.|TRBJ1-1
TGCGCCAGCAGCTTTGGGGGGTCGGGAGGAGCTTTCTTT
CASSFGGSGGAFF
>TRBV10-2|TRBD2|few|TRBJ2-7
TGCGCCAGCAGCGAGGCGATATTAGCGGGAAGGTTCGAGCAGTACTTC
CASSEAILAGRFEQYF
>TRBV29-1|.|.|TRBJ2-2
TGCAGCGTTGAAGGGCGGGGAAGCACCGGGGAGCTGTTTTTT
CSVEGRGSTGELFF
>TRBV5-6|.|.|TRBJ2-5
TGTGCCAGCAGCTTGTTATTAGCTGAAGAGACCCAGTACTTC
CASSLLLAEETQYF
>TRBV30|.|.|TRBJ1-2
TGTGCCTGGAGTCATGACGGACCCTATGGCTACACCTTC
CAWSHDGPYGYTF
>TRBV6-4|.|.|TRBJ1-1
TGTGCCAGCAGTGCTGGGGTGAACACTGAAGCTTTCTTT
CASSAGVNTEAFF
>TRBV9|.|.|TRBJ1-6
TGTGCCAGCACCTCCGGGGGGTTCAGCGGGAATTCACCCCTCCACTTT
CASTSGGFSGNSPLHF
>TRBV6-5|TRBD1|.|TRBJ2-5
TGTGCCAGCAAAGGGGGCGGTTTAGAGACCCAGTACTTC
CASKGGGLETQYF
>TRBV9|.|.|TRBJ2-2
TGTGCCAGCAGCGGTAGAGGCAGGGTCGACACCGGGGAGCTGTTTTTT
CASSGRGRVDTGELFF
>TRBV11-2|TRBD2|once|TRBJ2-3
TGTGCCAGCAGCCTCGGACTAGCGGGAGGCACAGATACGCAGTATTTT
CASSLGLAGGTDTQYF